Sequencing of this T cell receptor (beta chain) was carried out in a study of early T cells in non-severe SARS-CoV-2 infection (dated by TCRdb to the early 2020s). The study in broad terms: Because TCR sequencing relied on bulk RNA taken from unsorted whole blood, pairing of alpha and beta chains was not possible. Paper-wide results and their limitations: VDJdb matching was skewed toward anti-spike CD8 responses, so virus-specific expansions were likely underestimated and private and CD4 specificities were missed.

On this clonotype: Its antigen is currently not known. Nothing much larger sits one base from this clone, and base qualities are not available.

The CDR3 has 15 amino acids, counting the end cysteine and phenylalanine. The CDR3 DNA has 45 bases and is translated from base 1. V is shortened by 5 bases, J by 1 base, and the region joining them spans 15 bases. The germline V gene (reference sequence) specifies SEHNR as CDR1 and FQNEAQ as CDR2. Library generation was performed with 5' RACE. Sequencing relied on a NextSeq 500. Unique molecular identifiers were attached to individual cDNA molecules in the TCR library protocol so that sequencing error and PCR bias could be corrected. Both TCR alpha and beta chains were sequenced, and tight co-correlation was observed between alpha and beta sequence abundances in each sample. The paper's data handling went like this. Decombinator V4 was used to annotate TCR sequences for V gene, J gene and CDR3. Expanded TCRs were defined as changing significantly between any two time points under a Poisson model with p below 0.0001. TCR abundances were normalised to the total number of TCRs sequenced per sample and expressed as counts per million. MAIT TCRs were defined by TRAV1-2 paired with TRAJ12, TRAJ20 or TRAJ33, and iNKT TCRs by TRAV10 paired with TRAJ18. VDJdb, accessed 1 November 2021, was searched for CMV, EBV and SARS-CoV-2 annotated TCRs, excluding TCRs annotated for multiple antigens. TCRdb passed the public sequencing reads through fastp at Q25 and MiXCR, retaining productive beta sequences. Rows matching on CDR3 protein sequence are summarized as one entry with the most common DNA and genes. The authors' filters were not applied to this entry. This sample is represented by under 95,000 distinct CDR3 sequences; approximately 12% of them were singletons. Approximately 5% of the sample goes to the ten largest clones.

Set within a cohort of healthcare workers in London, UK, this nested case-control study involved weekly PCR testing of nasopharyngeal swabs along with blood sampling. Healthcare workers were recruited between 23 and 31 March 2020, during the week of the UK lockdown, and were followed weekly for up to roughly 16 weeks. Specimen: whole blood. Recombination joined TRBV7-9 with TRBJ2-7, with the D assignment possibly TRBD1 or TRBD2, given 5 matching bases for each. The receptor was isolated from an adult who was a healthcare worker with PCR-confirmed SARS-CoV-2 infection or an uninfected control (not recorded which). The DNA sequence follows: TGTGCCAGCAGCCCACCCCGGGACGCATCCTACGAGCAGTACTTC. This is translated as CASSPPRDASYEQYF.